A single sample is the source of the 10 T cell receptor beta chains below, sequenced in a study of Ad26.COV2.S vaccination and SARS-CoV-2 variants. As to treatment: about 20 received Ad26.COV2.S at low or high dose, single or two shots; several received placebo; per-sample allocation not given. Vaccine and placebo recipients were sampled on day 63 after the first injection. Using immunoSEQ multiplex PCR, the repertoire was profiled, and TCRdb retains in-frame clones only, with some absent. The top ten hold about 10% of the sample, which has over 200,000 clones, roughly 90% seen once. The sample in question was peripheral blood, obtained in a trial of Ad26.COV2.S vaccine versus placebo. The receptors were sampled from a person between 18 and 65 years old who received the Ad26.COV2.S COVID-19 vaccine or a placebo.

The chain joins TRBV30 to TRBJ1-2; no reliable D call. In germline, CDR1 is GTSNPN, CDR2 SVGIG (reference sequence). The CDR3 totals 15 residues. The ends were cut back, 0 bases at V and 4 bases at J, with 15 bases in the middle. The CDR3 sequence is CAWSVPGPGSYGYTF. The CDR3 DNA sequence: TGTGCCTGGAGTGTACCTGGGCCAGGCTCCTATGGCTACACCTTC. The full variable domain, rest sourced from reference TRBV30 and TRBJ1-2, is SQTIHQWPATLVQPVGSPLSLECTVEGTSNPNLYWYRQAAGRGLQLLFYSVGIGQISSEVPQNLSASRPQDRQFILSSKKLLLSDSGFYLCAWSVPGPGSYGYTFGSGTRLTVV.

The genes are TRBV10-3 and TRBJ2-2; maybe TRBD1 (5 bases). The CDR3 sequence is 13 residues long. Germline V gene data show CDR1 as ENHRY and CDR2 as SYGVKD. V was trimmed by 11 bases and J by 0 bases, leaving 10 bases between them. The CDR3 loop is CAVDTSNTGELFF. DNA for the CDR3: TGTGCCGTGGACACCTCGAACACCGGGGAGCTGTTTTTT.

CDR3 sequence reads: CASGDSYEQYF. For the CDR3, the DNA is TGTGCCAGCGGTGACAGCTACGAGCAGTACTTC. J is TRBJ2-7 and V is TRBV7-9; maybe TRBD1 (5 bases). Trimming removed 8 bases at V and 3 bases at J, with 8 bases between. The CDR3 consists of 11 residues. Germline V CDR1 and CDR2: SEHNR, FQNEAQ (reference sequence).

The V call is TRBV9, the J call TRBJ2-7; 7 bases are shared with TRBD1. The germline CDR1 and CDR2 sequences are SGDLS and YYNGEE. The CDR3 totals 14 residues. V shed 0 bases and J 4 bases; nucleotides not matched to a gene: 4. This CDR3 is CASSVGQGTYEQYF. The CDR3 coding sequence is TGTGCCAGCAGCGTAGGACAGGGAACGTACGAGCAGTACTTC.

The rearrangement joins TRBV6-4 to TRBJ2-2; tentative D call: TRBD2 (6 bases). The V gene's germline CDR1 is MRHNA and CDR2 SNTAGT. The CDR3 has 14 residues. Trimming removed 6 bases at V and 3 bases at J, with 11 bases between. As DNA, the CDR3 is TGTGCCAGCAGACGACTAGAGGACACCGGGGAGCTGTTTTTT. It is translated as CASRRLEDTGELFF.

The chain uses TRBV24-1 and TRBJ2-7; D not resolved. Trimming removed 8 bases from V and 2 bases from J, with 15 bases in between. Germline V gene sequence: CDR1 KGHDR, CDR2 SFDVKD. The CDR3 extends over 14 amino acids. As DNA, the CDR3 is TGTGCCACCAAATTCTCCAGGAGACCCTACGAGCAGTACTTC. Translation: CATKFSRRPYEQYF.

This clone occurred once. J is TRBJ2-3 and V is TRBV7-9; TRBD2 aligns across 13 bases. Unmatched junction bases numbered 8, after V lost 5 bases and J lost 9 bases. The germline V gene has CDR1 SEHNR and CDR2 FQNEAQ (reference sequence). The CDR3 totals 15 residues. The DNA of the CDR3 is TGTGCCAGCAGCATCGGGACTAGCGGGGCGGGGACGCAGTATTTT. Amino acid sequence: CASSIGTSGAGTQYF.

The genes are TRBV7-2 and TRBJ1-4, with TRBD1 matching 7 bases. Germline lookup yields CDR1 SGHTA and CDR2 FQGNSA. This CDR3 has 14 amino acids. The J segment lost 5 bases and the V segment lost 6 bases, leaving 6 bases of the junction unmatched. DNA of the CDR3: TGTGCCAGCAGAAGGGGACAGCCGAATGAAAAACTGTTTTTT. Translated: CASRRGQPNEKLFF.

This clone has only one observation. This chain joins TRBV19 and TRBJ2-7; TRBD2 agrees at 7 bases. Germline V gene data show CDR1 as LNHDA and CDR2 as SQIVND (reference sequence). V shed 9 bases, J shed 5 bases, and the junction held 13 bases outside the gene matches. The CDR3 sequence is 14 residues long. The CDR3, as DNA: TGTGCCAGCCACCCCGGGCGGGAGTATGACGAGCAGTACTTC. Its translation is CASHPGREYDEQYF.

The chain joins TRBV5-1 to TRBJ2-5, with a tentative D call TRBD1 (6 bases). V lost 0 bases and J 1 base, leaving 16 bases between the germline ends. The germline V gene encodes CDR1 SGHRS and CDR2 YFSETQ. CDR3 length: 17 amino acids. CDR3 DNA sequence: TGCGCCAGCAGCTTGGGGCAGGGGTTAGGAATCCAAGAGACCCAGTACTTC. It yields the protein CASSLGQGLGIQETQYF.